These T cell receptor beta chains were read from a single sample in a study of vaccination and CD4 T cells after COVID-19. These receptors have no identified antigens. TCRdb ran MiXCR on the PCR reads and lists one entry per CDR3 protein. This table has 13,000 or so distinct CDR3 sequences, less than 65% appearing once. The sequenced sample was CD4+ T cells from blood, cultured in vitro. The receptors were sampled from a human donor who had recovered from COVID-19. Both conserved end residues are trimmed from each CDR3.

j_gene: TRBJ2-7
v_gene: TRBV2
CDR3aa: ASSGTSGNSYEQY

j_gene: TRBJ2-3
v_gene: TRBV19
CDR3aa: ATKGGGRDGTDTQY

j_gene: TRBJ1-5
v_gene: TRBV19
CDR3aa: ASIQRSPGTGDNQPQH

j_gene: TRBJ1-1
v_gene: TRBV6-1
CDR3aa: ASSEPPTGRTEAF

j_gene: TRBJ2-7
v_gene: TRBV6-4
CDR3aa: ASKSYEQY

j_gene: TRBJ2-7
v_gene: TRBV7-6
CDR3aa: ASSLSSHFYEQY

j_gene: TRBJ1-6
v_gene: TRBV20-1
CDR3aa: SATIGDYASSYNSPLH

j_gene: TRBJ2-1
v_gene: TRBV6-5
CDR3aa: ASSYGGFSYNEQF

j_gene: TRBJ2-2
v_gene: TRBV7-6
CDR3aa: ASSLLGSGTGELF

j_gene: TRBJ2-5
v_gene: TRBV20-1
CDR3aa: SALSRGGVQETQY

j_gene: TRBJ2-1
v_gene: TRBV28
CDR3aa: ASSGRGWRSSYNEQF

j_gene: TRBJ2-3
v_gene: TRBV7-9
CDR3aa: ASSPGTASTDTQY

j_gene: TRBJ2-7
v_gene: TRBV2
CDR3aa: ASSEALTTYEQY

j_gene: TRBJ1-1
v_gene: TRBV20-1
CDR3aa: SAPHRGSEAF

j_gene: TRBJ1-5
v_gene: TRBV19
CDR3aa: ASMRTIYTMQPQH